Shown below are 2 T cell receptor beta chains from a single sample sequenced in a study of regulatory T cells in long-lasting Graves disease. With iRepertoire HTBI primers and Arm-PCR of CDR3 regions, TCR beta libraries were built. One entry per CDR3 protein results from TCRdb running MiXCR on the multiplex PCR reads. The data contain around 320,000 distinct CDR3 sequences, roughly a sixth of them seen just once; the ten biggest clones take up 30%. Documented time point: newly diagnosed GD, antithyroid drugs for less than 3 months. PBMC-extracted RNA yielded the TCR library. These data are also associated with another study on T cells in Graves' hyperthyroidism and ophthalmopathy.

Source: peripheral blood mononuclear cells (PBMCs), taken at new diagnosis, from a patient treated with antithyroid drugs. The receptor set was obtained from a man aged 40-55 years with Graves disease.

This clonotype was observed at least ten times. This chain connects TRBV12-3 or TRBV12-4 to TRBJ2-2; no reliable D call. V lost 3 bases, J lost 1 base, and 6 bases lay in between. This CDR3 region has 14 residues. In nucleotides, the CDR3 is TGTGCCAGCAGTTTCGGACGGAACACCGGGGAGCTGTTTTTT. It codes for CASSFGRNTGELFF.

The sample holds many counts of this clonotype. This chain uses TRBV20-1 with TRBJ2-5; possibly TRBD1 for D (5 bases). Trimming took 3 bases from V and 5 from J, leaving 19 bases between them. CDR1 and CDR2 (germline): DFQATT, SNEGSKA (reference sequence). The CDR3 runs 15 residues. The CDR3 bases are TGCAGTGCTAGGGGGCCAAGCCACGACACGGAGACCCAGTACTTC. It is translated as CSARGPSHDTETQYF.